The clone carrying this T cell receptor (beta chain) was counted a few times. The antigen remains undetermined. Donors counted as nominally healthy when sampled, yet unrecorded immune exposures were likely. Germline V gene sequence: CDR1 SEHNR, CDR2 FQNEAQ (reference sequence). V lost 5 bases and J lost 3; bases outside the gene matches: 2. CDR3 length: 16 amino acids. The primer mix had 60 Vbeta and 13 Jbeta primers. Original analysis: Per a later analysis, the number of unique TCR beta chains was about 78 million, of which roughly 9.9 million were shared. The data were produced by immunoSEQ multiplex PCR, yet TCRdb's version contains in-frame clones alone and is incomplete. V and J calls and clone size are as listed in that table; D and trimming were resolved from the DNA. This sample yields some 100,000 clones, of which 60% to 80% are seen a single time; 4.8% belongs to the top ten. This sample is part of a study of cytomegalovirus exposure and HLA in healthy donors.

Whole-study findings and limits: More clonal expansion characterized HLA-associated TCR beta chains than equally common others in a later analysis. Many donors carried some public TCRs, although rarity characterized most TCR sequences.

Material for sequencing was PBMCs. This clonotype originated in a woman between 18 and 30 years old in good health and CMV-seropositive. The chain links TRBV7-9 to TRBJ2-3; 16 bases align to TRBD2. The DNA for the CDR3 is TGTGCCAGCAGCCCGGGACTAGCGGGAGGGACAGATACGCAGTATTTT. This translates into CASSPGLAGGTDTQYF.